One sample yielded the 15 T cell receptor beta chains listed below, sequenced in a study of patients and donors after allogeneic stem cell transplantation. TCRdb called the RT-PCR reads again in MiXCR, with one record for every CDR3 protein. The sample has tens of thousands of distinct CDR3 sequences, about 44% seen once. Sequencing was done on a sample of blood, either unsorted or a sorted T cell fraction (not recorded which). The source of these receptors is a human donor who was either an allogeneic HSCT recipient or a stem cell or donor lymphocyte infusion donor (not recorded which). It is not recorded whose cells these are; they may come from a transplant donor.

This clonotype was counted between two and nine times. The chain is built from TRBV6-2 or TRBV6-3 and TRBJ2-1; 8 nucleotides agree with TRBD1. CDR3 length equals 14 residues. In germline, CDR1 is MNHEY, CDR2 SVGEGT. Losses at the gene ends were 8 bases for V and 2 bases for J; bases not matched to a gene: 5. For the CDR3, the DNA is TGTGCCAGCCGAGACAGGGGCCCCTACAATGAGCAGTTCTTC. Protein product: CASRDRGPYNEQFF.

J is TRBJ2-5 and V is TRBV7-2; D unclear. CDR1 SGHTA and CDR2 FQGNSA come from the germline V gene. Trimming pared 1 base from V and 1 base from J, leaving 1 base between. The CDR3 runs 12 residues. CDR3 sequence: CASSLVQETQYF. The DNA for the CDR3 is TGTGCCAGCAGCTTAGTCCAAGAGACCCAGTACTTC.

This chain connects TRBV3-1 to TRBJ1-5, with D unresolved. The V gene's germline CDR1 is LGHDT and CDR2 YNNKEL (reference sequence). CDR3 length: 12 amino acids. CDR3 region: CPTQPSNQPQHF. The CDR3 DNA is TGTCCCACACAGCCTAGCAATCAGCCCCAGCATTTT.

V usage is TRBV29-1 and J usage is TRBJ1-3; D uncertain. V was clipped by 3 bases and J by 1 base, with 13 bases between them. CDR1 and CDR2 (germline): SQVTM, ANQGSEA. The CDR3 consists of 15 residues. This CDR3 is CSVEIMNLSGNTIYF. CDR3 bases: TGCAGCGTTGAGATAATGAACCTGTCTGGAAACACCATATATTTT.

V gene TRBV6-2 or TRBV6-3 combines with J gene TRBJ1-5; D gene uncertain. This CDR3 region has 13 residues. Trimming pared 3 bases from V and 6 bases from J, leaving 9 bases between. The germline V gene has CDR1 MNHEY and CDR2 SVGEGT. The CDR3 loop reads CASSYRARQPQHF. In DNA, the CDR3 is TGTGCCAGCAGTTATAGGGCCCGTCAGCCCCAGCATTTT.

J is TRBJ2-7 and V is TRBV11-1; no definite D call. CDR1 and CDR2 (germline): SGHAT, FQDESV (reference sequence). This CDR3 is 13 amino acids long. V was clipped by 2 bases and J by 0 bases, with 5 bases between them. In DNA form, the CDR3 reads TGTGCCAGCAGCTTATACGGCTCCTACGAGCAGTACTTC. It yields the protein CASSLYGSYEQYF.

The CDR3 coding sequence is TGTGCCAGCTCACCACAACAGGGGGTTGGTCAGCCCCAGCATTTT. Translation: CASSPQQGVGQPQHF. The rearrangement links TRBV18 to TRBJ1-5, with 8 bases fitting TRBD1. Germline V gene lookup returns CDR1 KGHSH and CDR2 LQKENI. This CDR3 contains 15 residues. Trimming cost V 1 base and J 6 bases; bases outside gene matches: 5.

V and J are TRBV7-2 and TRBJ1-5, with 11 bases aligning to TRBD1. This CDR3 region has 14 residues. The J segment lost 6 bases and the V segment lost 5 bases, leaving 3 bases of the junction unmatched. Per germline, CDR1 SGHTA and CDR2 FQGNSA. CDR3 in DNA: TGTGCCAGCAGCGGACAGGGGGCAAGTCAGCCCCAGCATTTT. Amino acids: CASSGQGASQPQHF.

This chain uses TRBV20-1 with TRBJ1-2; possibly TRBD1 for D (5 bases). CDR3 size: 14 residues. V was shortened by 1 base and J by 6 bases, with 15 bases between the two germline ends. Per the germline V gene, CDR1 is DFQATT and CDR2 is SNEGSKA (reference sequence). CDR3 nucleotides: TGCAGTGCTAGAGGTTTAAGAAAGGGGAATGGCTACACCTTC. Translating gives CSARGLRKGNGYTF.

This chain connects TRBV10-3 to TRBJ1-1; 8 bases map to TRBD1. The V gene end was trimmed by 7 bases and the J gene end by 2 bases; junction bases not matched to a gene: 6. Germline V gives CDR1 ENHRY, CDR2 SYGVKD. The CDR3 is 14 residues long. This CDR3 reads CAITKDRENTEAFF. CDR3 nucleotide sequence: TGTGCCATCACAAAGGACAGGGAAAACACTGAAGCTTTCTTT.

The chain recombines TRBV4-1 with TRBJ2-7, with TRBD1 matching over 9 bases. Per the germline V gene, CDR1 is MGHRA and CDR2 is YSYEKL. Germline trimming cut 2 bases from V and 3 bases from J; bases unmatched to any gene: 2. The CDR3 length is 14 residues. CDR3: CASSQQTGGYEQYF. DNA of the CDR3: TGCGCCAGCAGCCAACAGACAGGGGGCTACGAGCAGTACTTC.

The rearrangement links TRBV12-3 or TRBV12-4 to TRBJ1-1; D gene unclear. The ends were cut back, 1 base at V and 5 bases at J, with 11 bases in the middle. This CDR3 spans 14 amino acids. CDR3 in amino acids: CASSLDTGRTEAFF. The CDR3 nucleotides are TGTGCCAGCAGTTTAGACACCGGACGTACTGAAGCTTTCTTT.

In this sample, this clonotype turned up a few times. J is TRBJ1-2 and V is TRBV20-1; D unclear. CDR1 DFQATT and CDR2 SNEGSKA come from the germline V gene (reference sequence). Between the trimmed V and J ends, which lost 2 bases and 7 bases, there was a span of 26 bases. The CDR3 sequence is 17 residues long. The CDR3 loop reads CSARIRLGSFLFGGYTF. CDR3 nucleotides: TGCAGTGCTAGAATTCGACTGGGCAGCTTCCTATTCGGTGGCTACACCTTC.

This chain uses TRBV25-1 with TRBJ2-3; the D is unclear. Germline V gene lookup returns CDR1 MGHDK and CDR2 SYGVNS. The CDR3 spans 15 residues. The V end lost 0 bases, the J end lost 0 bases, and 7 bases lay between the germline ends. CDR3 protein: CASSEYPASTDTQYF. CDR3 DNA: TGTGCCAGCAGTGAATACCCGGCAAGCACAGATACGCAGTATTTT.

This sequence joins TRBV4-2 and TRBJ1-1; D is perhaps TRBD1 (6 bases). The germline V and J ends were trimmed by 3 bases and 5 bases, with 10 bases remaining between them. Germline-derived CDR1 and CDR2 are LGHNA and YNFKEQ. The length of the CDR3 is 13 residues. The CDR3 nucleotides are TGTGCCAGCAGCCAGGGGGCAAAGACTGAAGCTTTCTTT. This translates into CASSQGAKTEAFF.